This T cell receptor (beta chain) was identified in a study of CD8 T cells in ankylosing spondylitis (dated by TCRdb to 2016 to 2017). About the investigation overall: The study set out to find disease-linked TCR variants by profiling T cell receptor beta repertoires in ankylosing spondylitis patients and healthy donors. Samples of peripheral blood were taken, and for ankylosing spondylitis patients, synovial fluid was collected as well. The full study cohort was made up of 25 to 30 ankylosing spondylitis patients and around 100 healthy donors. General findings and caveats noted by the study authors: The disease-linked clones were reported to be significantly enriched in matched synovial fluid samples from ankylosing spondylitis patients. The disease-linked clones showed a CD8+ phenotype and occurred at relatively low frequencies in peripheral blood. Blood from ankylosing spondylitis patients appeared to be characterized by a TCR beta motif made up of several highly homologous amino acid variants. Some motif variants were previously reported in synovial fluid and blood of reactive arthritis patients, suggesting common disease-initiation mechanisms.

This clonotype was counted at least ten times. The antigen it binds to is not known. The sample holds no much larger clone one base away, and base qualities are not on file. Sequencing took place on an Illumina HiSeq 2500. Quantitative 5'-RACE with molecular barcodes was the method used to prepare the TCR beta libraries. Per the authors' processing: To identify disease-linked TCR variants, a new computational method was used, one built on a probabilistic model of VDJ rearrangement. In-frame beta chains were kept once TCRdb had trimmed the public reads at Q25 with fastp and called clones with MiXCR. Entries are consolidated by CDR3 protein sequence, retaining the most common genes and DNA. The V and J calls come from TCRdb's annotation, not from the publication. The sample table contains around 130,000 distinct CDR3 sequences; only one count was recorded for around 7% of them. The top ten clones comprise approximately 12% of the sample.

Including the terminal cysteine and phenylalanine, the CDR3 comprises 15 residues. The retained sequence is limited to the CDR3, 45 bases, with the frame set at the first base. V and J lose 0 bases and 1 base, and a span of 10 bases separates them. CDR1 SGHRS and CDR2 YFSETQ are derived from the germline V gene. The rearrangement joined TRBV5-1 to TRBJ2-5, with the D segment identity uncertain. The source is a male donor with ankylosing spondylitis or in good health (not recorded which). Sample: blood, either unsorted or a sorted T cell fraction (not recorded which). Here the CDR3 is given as CASSLGGLGQETQYF. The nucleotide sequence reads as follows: TGCGCCAGCAGCTTGGGGGGATTGGGCCAAGAGACCCAGTACTTC.